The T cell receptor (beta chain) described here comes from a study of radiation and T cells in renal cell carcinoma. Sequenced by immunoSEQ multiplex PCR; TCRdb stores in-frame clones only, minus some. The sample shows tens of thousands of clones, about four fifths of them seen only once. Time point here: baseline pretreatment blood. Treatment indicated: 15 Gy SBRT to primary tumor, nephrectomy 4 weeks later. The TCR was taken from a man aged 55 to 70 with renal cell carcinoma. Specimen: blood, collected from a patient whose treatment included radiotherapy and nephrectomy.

As DNA, the CDR3 is TGTGCCAGCAGTTTTAGCAGGGCCCAAGAGACCCAGTACTTC. As protein: CASSFSRAQETQYF. The chain joins TRBV27 to TRBJ2-5; D perhaps matches TRBD1 (5 bases). CDR1 is MNHEY, CDR2 SMNVEV, per germline (reference sequence). The CDR3 loop spans 14 amino acids. Trimming took off 3 bases at V and 1 base at J, with 9 bases between the two ends.